These 8 T cell receptor beta chains were all obtained from the same sample, sequenced in a study of CXCR3-negative and CXCR3-positive naive CD8 T cells. Their antigens remain unidentified. The libraries of TRB cDNA were prepared using 5' RACE with UMI labels. TCRdb re-analyzed the 5' RACE reads; it lists each CDR3 protein once, without DNA. The sample table includes tens of thousands of distinct CDR3 sequences. Points from the study as a whole: Naive cells positive for CXCR3 carried more hydrophobic TRB CDR3s than CXCR3-negative ones.

The material sequenced was naive CXCR3+ CD8+ T cells from blood. Subset here: CD45RO-CCR7+CD27+CD95- naive CD8+ T cells expressing CXCR3 (TNR3+). The receptor set was obtained from a human donor in good health. Some clones in this sample may be carry-over from other donors' samples.

V usage is TRBV7-9 and J usage is TRBJ2-2. CDR3 size: 14 residues. Germline V gene lookup returns CDR1 SEHNR and CDR2 FQNEAQ (reference sequence). The CDR3 sequence is CASIHSINTGELFF.

The J gene is TRBJ2-7, the V gene TRBV7-2. The CDR3 consists of 14 residues. Germline values: CDR1 SGHTA, CDR2 FQGNSA. CDR3 amino acids: CASSPTGGSYEQYF.

The chain joins TRBV6-5 to TRBJ2-2; the TCRdb call, TRBD2, lacks DNA for checking. The germline gives CDR1 MNHEY, CDR2 SVGAGI. This CDR3 region has 18 residues. Here the CDR3 reads CASRGTVRLAANTGELFF.

CDR3 sequence: CASSHKGPSEYNEQFF. The V and J genes are TRBV19 and TRBJ2-1; the TRBD2 assignment by TCRdb is unverifiable without DNA. CDR1 is LNHDA, CDR2 SQIVND, per germline (reference sequence). The CDR3 runs 16 residues.

The chain employs TRBV20-1 and TRBJ2-4; as DNA is missing, the TRBD2 call by TCRdb cannot be tested. The CDR3 is made up of 13 amino acids. Germline lookup yields CDR1 DFQATT and CDR2 SNEGSKA (reference sequence). The CDR3 sequence: CSARSRESNIQYF.

The rearrangement uses TRBV28 and TRBJ2-1; TCRdb indicates TRBD2, and absent DNA this call remains unverified. Germline lookup yields CDR1 MDHEN and CDR2 SYDVKM. The CDR3 has 15 residues. CDR3 region: CASSFMSGSQHEQFF.

The chain combines TRBV4-3 with TRBJ2-2. Germline V CDR1 and CDR2: LGHNA, YSLEER. The CDR3 is 16 residues long. CDR3: CASSQSVSDQPGELFF.

V usage is TRBV29-1 and J usage is TRBJ2-1; TCRdb's D gene call, TRBD2, goes unchecked for lack of DNA. CDR1 and CDR2 from the germline V gene are SQVTM and ANQGSEA. The CDR3 consists of 16 residues. The CDR3 loop reads CSVDAWGLAMDDEQFF.